These 26 T cell receptor beta chains share one sample of origin, sequenced in a study of blood T cell repertoires in COVID-19. The assay was immunoSEQ multiplex PCR, and TCRdb's table has in-frame clones only and misses some. Of over 110,000 clones in the sample, 70% to 90% were seen once. Sample: peripheral blood. The receptors stem from a human donor in a cohort sampled during active COVID-19.

The chain uses TRBV6-5 and TRBJ1-3; 7 bases map to TRBD1. The germline gives CDR1 MNHEY, CDR2 SVGAGI. The CDR3 has 15 residues. V trimming: 0 bases; J trimming: 4 bases; junction bases outside the gene matches: 3. The CDR3 DNA reads TGTGCCAGCAGTTACTCGACAGGGCCAGGAAACACCATATATTTT. Its translation is CASSYSTGPGNTIYF.

The genes are TRBV7-2 and TRBJ1-2; a possible D gene is TRBD1 (6 bases). CDR3 length equals 15 residues. Germline V lookup: CDR1 SGHTA, CDR2 FQGNSA. The V gene lost 0 bases and the J gene lost 4 bases, with 12 bases spanning the gap. The chain's CDR3 is CASSLAGAGIYGYTF. The CDR3, as DNA: TGTGCCAGCAGCTTAGCGGGGGCAGGGATCTATGGCTACACCTTC.

This clone is a singleton in its sample. The chain uses TRBV18 and TRBJ1-5, with D maybe TRBD1 (6 bases). V was shortened by 3 bases and J by 3 bases, with 12 bases between the two germline ends. The CDR3 is 15 amino acids. CDR1 is KGHSH, CDR2 LQKENI, per germline. The CDR3 loop reads CASSPRGGYNQPQHF. CDR3 in DNA: TGTGCCAGCTCACCCCGTGGGGGCTACAATCAGCCCCAGCATTTT.

The rearrangement links TRBV5-1 to TRBJ2-5; the D gene is possibly TRBD1 (5 bases). The CDR3 length is 13 residues. Per the germline V gene, CDR1 is SGHRS and CDR2 is YFSETQ. V shed 5 bases and J shed 1 base, with 9 bases lying between them. The chain's CDR3 is CASRETVQETQYF. The CDR3 region has the DNA TGCGCCAGCAGAGAGACAGTCCAAGAGACCCAGTACTTC.

The J gene is TRBJ2-5, the V gene TRBV9, with TRBD2 matching 11 bases. The junction had 17 bases not matched to a gene; V was cut back by 5 bases and J by 2 bases. The germline V gene encodes CDR1 SGDLS and CDR2 YYNGEE. This CDR3 has 19 residues. CDR3: CASSFSGGAWILSQETQYF. Written as DNA, the CDR3 is TGTGCCAGCAGTTTTAGCGGGGGGGCGTGGATTTTATCGCAAGAGACCCAGTACTTC.

J is TRBJ2-7 and V is TRBV10-3; TRBD1 matches at 11 bases. The germline gives CDR1 ENHRY, CDR2 SYGVKD. CDR3 length: 13 residues. V lost 6 bases to trimming and J lost 3 bases; unmatched junction nucleotides: 1. The CDR3 spells CAIRGQGDYEQYF. Here the CDR3 DNA reads TGTGCCATCAGGGGACAGGGGGACTACGAGCAGTACTTC.

The chain combines TRBV19 with TRBJ1-1; D is undetermined. The germline gives CDR1 LNHDA, CDR2 SQIVND (reference sequence). V lost 2 bases and J 3 bases, leaving 10 bases between the germline ends. This CDR3 has 14 residues. CDR3 loop: CASSIQSGYTEAFF. CDR3 DNA: TGTGCCAGTAGTATACAGTCAGGTTACACTGAAGCTTTCTTT.

This chain connects TRBV2 to TRBJ1-1; D unresolved. Trimming took 5 bases from V and 2 from J, leaving 12 bases between them. The germline V gene has CDR1 SNHLY and CDR2 FYNNEI. The CDR3 runs to 14 residues. The chain's CDR3 is CASSSITTNTEAFF. The CDR3 DNA reads TGTGCCAGCAGTTCCATCACAACCAACACTGAAGCTTTCTTT.

The chain joins TRBV5-4 to TRBJ2-1; 11 positions agree with TRBD2. Losses at the gene ends were 0 bases for V and 5 bases for J; bases not matched to a gene: 4. The CDR3 runs 16 residues. In germline, CDR1 is SGHNT, CDR2 YYREEE (reference sequence). CDR3 in amino acids: CASSLAGTSGNNEQFF. The CDR3 DNA sequence: TGTGCCAGCAGCTTGGCCGGGACTAGCGGAAACAATGAGCAGTTCTTC. The entire variable domain, with the rest obtained from reference TRBV5-4 and TRBJ2-1, is as follows: ETGVTQSPTHLIKTRGQQVTLRCSSQSGHNTVSWYQQALGQGPQFIFQYYREEENGRGNFPPRFSGLQFPNYSSELNVNALELDDSALYLCASSLAGTSGNNEQFFGPGTRLTVL.

This clone has a single count. This chain joins TRBV11-2 and TRBJ2-2; tentative D call: TRBD1 (6 bases). V was shortened by 6 bases and J by 3 bases, with 11 bases between the two germline ends. Germline assignment: CDR1 SGHAT and CDR2 FQNNGV. The CDR3 runs to 14 residues. The DNA for the CDR3 is TGTGCCAGCAGGCTGGGGGCGGACACCGGGGAGCTGTTTTTT. Its translation is CASRLGADTGELFF.

CDR3 nucleotides: TGTGCCAGCAGCCAAGGGGCGGGGGGAATCTACGAGCAGTACTTC. It codes for CASSQGAGGIYEQYF. The rearrangement joins TRBV4-2 to TRBJ2-7, with 8 bases identical to TRBD2. This CDR3 has 15 residues. Germline trimming cut 1 base from V and 3 bases from J; bases unmatched to any gene: 5. CDR1 LGHNA and CDR2 YNFKEQ come from the germline V gene.

The chain has TRBV7-9 and TRBJ1-4; TRBD1 aligns across 7 bases. The CDR3 is 17 amino acids. J was trimmed by 3 bases and V by 5 bases; bases with no gene match: 12. Germline V CDR1 and CDR2: SEHNR, FQNEAQ (reference sequence). The CDR3 DNA reads as TGTGCCAGCAGCGTCAGATTACAGGGGTTTTCTAATGAAAAACTGTTTTTT. Amino acid sequence: CASSVRLQGFSNEKLFF.

This clone was recorded only once. V gene TRBV12-3 or TRBV12-4 combines with J gene TRBJ2-2, with D possibly matching TRBD1 (5 bases). This CDR3 is 12 amino acids long. V was shortened by 6 bases and J by 16 bases, with 18 bases between the two germline ends. The CDR3 nucleotides read TGTGCCAGCAGCCAGGTTGTTGGACAATCGTTTTTT. Its protein is CASSQVVGQSFF.

The chain has TRBV30 and TRBJ1-2, with unresolved D. Trimming took 2 bases from V and 7 from J, leaving 11 bases between them. Looked up from germline, CDR1 is GTSNPN and CDR2 is SVGIG (reference sequence). The CDR3 contains 12 residues. Written as DNA, the CDR3 is TGTGCCTGGAGTCCCATCCCGGGTGGCTACACCTTC. Translating gives CAWSPIPGGYTF. Based on the CDR3 plus reference TRBV30 and TRBJ1-2, the full variable domain is SQTIHQWPATLVQPVGSPLSLECTVEGTSNPNLYWYRQAAGRGLQLLFYSVGIGQISSEVPQNLSASRPQDRQFILSSKKLLLSDSGFYLCAWSPIPGGYTFGSGTRLTVV.

The V gene is TRBV6-5, the J gene TRBJ1-2, with D possibly matching TRBD1 (6 bases). CDR3 length: 13 residues. V gave up 5 bases and J gave up 5 bases, with 12 bases separating them. CDR1 and CDR2 from the germline V gene are MNHEY and SVGAGI. The CDR3 sequence is CASSPLQGYGYTF. The CDR3, as DNA: TGTGCCAGCAGTCCCCTCCAGGGGTATGGCTACACCTTC.

The chain employs TRBV5-4 and TRBJ2-5, with 8 bases fitting TRBD2. V shed 2 bases and J 4 bases; nucleotides not matched to a gene: 7. The CDR3 is made up of 15 amino acids. CDR1 and CDR2 (germline): SGHNT, YYREEE (reference sequence). The CDR3 DNA follows: TGTGCCAGCAGCTTTTCGGGGGGGCTGGGAGAGACCCAGTACTTC. It is translated as CASSFSGGLGETQYF. Together with reference TRBV5-4 and TRBJ2-5, the CDR3 gives the full variable domain: ETGVTQSPTHLIKTRGQQVTLRCSSQSGHNTVSWYQQALGQGPQFIFQYYREEENGRGNFPPRFSGLQFPNYSSELNVNALELDDSALYLCASSFSGGLGETQYFGPGTRLLVL.

As concerns this clone: Other DNA sequences in this sample translate to the same CDR3. J is TRBJ1-5 and V is TRBV29-1; D is possibly TRBD1 (5 bases). The CDR3 extends over 13 amino acids. V was cut by 4 bases and J by 2 bases, with 9 bases left in between. Germline lookup yields CDR1 SQVTM and CDR2 ANQGSEA. CDR3: CSVGGGGNQPQHF. DNA for the CDR3: TGCAGCGTTGGGGGGGGTGGCAATCAGCCCCAGCATTTT.

The V call is TRBV9, the J call TRBJ2-5; TRBD2 agrees at 9 bases. The trim removed 5 bases at V and 4 bases at J, leaving 6 bases unmatched. The CDR3 sequence is 14 residues long. Germline V gene lookup returns CDR1 SGDLS and CDR2 YYNGEE. As DNA, the CDR3 is TGTGCCAGCAGGGGGCTAGCGGGGAGAGAGACCCAGTACTTC. Protein product: CASRGLAGRETQYF.

The chain links TRBV4-1 to TRBJ2-1; TRBD2 matches 10 bases. This CDR3 is built from 15 residues. V lost 4 bases to trimming and J lost 5 bases; unmatched junction nucleotides: 5. CDR1 is MGHRA, CDR2 YSYEKL, per germline. The CDR3, as DNA: TGCGCCAGCAGCCGAGCGGGGGGGCCGGACAATGAGCAGTTCTTC. It yields the protein CASSRAGGPDNEQFF.

The J gene is TRBJ1-1, the V gene TRBV12-5; D may be TRBD1 (5 bases). CDR1 LGHNT and CDR2 FRNRAP come from the germline V gene. CDR3 length: 13 amino acids. The germline V and J ends were trimmed by 1 base and 6 bases, with 9 bases remaining between them. CDR3 sequence: CASGLDRRPEAFF. Written as DNA, the CDR3 is TGTGCTAGTGGTTTGGACAGGCGCCCTGAAGCTTTCTTT.

The gene calls are TRBV11-2 and TRBJ2-5; D uncertain. Trimming stripped 3 bases from V and 5 bases from J, with 13 bases between. The CDR3 covers 14 residues. Germline CDR1 and CDR2: SGHAT and FQNNGV. The CDR3 DNA reads TGTGCCAGCAGCTTCGAATGGCAGGCGGAGACCCAGTACTTC. Protein: CASSFEWQAETQYF.

The chain combines TRBV5-5 with TRBJ2-1, with TRBD1 matching 9 bases. Germline V gene sequence: CDR1 SGHKS, CDR2 YYEKEE (reference sequence). The CDR3 covers 16 residues. Trimming at V came to 0 bases and at J to 7 bases, leaving 8 bases not matched to a gene. In DNA, the CDR3 is TGTGCCAGCAGCTTGGTCCTACAGGGGGCTTGGAATGAGCAGTTCTTC. Its protein is CASSLVLQGAWNEQFF.

This clone was detected once. The chain is built from TRBV5-5 and TRBJ2-5; no clear D. Per the germline V gene, CDR1 is SGHKS and CDR2 is YYEKEE (reference sequence). V was trimmed by 0 bases and J by 5 bases, leaving 11 bases between them. This CDR3 spans 14 amino acids. The CDR3 is CASSLEVARETQYF. CDR3 nucleotide sequence: TGTGCCAGCAGCTTGGAAGTGGCTCGCGAGACCCAGTACTTC.

The chain combines TRBV28 with TRBJ1-1; D call uncertain. V lost 3 bases to trimming and J lost 0 bases, with 11 bases between them. The CDR3 loop spans 15 amino acids. CDR1 is MDHEN and CDR2 is SYDVKM in the germline V gene. CDR3 nucleotide sequence: TGTGCCAGCAGTTTTGGACTCAGGATGAACACTGAAGCTTTCTTT. It is translated as CASSFGLRMNTEAFF.

J is TRBJ2-1 and V is TRBV5-4; 7 bases match TRBD2. CDR3 length: 15 amino acids. The V and J ends lost 5 bases and 9 bases, in that order; junction bases with no gene match: 14. CDR1 is SGHNT, CDR2 YYREEE, per germline (reference sequence). The CDR3 bases are TGTGCCAGCAGTTTTAGCGGGTCAACGTTGGTTGAGCAGTTCTTC. Its protein is CASSFSGSTLVEQFF.

The chain's CDR3 is CASSPTGSSYNSPLHF. The CDR3, as DNA: TGTGCCAGCAGCCCAACGGGGAGCTCCTATAATTCACCCCTCCACTTT. V usage is TRBV5-4 and J usage is TRBJ1-6, with D unclear. The V end was cut by 4 bases, the J end by 0 bases, with 11 bases between. The CDR3 is 16 residues long. CDR1 and CDR2 (germline): SGHNT, YYREEE (reference sequence).